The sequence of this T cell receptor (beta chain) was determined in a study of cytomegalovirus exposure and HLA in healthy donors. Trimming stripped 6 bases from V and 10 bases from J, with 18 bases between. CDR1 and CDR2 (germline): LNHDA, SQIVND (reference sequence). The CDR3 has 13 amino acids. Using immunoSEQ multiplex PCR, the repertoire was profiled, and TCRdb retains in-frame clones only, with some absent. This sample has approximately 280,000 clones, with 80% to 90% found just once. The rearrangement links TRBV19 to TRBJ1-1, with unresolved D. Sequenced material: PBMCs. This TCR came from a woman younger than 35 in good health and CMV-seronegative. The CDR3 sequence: CASSGTTTISAFF. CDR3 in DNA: TGTGCCAGTAGCGGCACTACAACGATATCAGCTTTCTTT.